Listed below are T cell receptor beta chains from one sample, sequenced in a study of spatial heterogeneity in lung cancer. TCRdb re-analysed the 5' RACE reads in MiXCR, keeping a single row per CDR3 protein. The table lists fewer than 25,000 distinct CDR3 sequences, about 3% of them singletons. The input for sequencing was PBMCs, taken at surgery. These receptors all stem from a female donor with early-stage non-small cell lung cancer. Both conserved end residues are part of each CDR3. D genes are given only for firm matches. A row's size may be missing; if present it is once, few, many or a size class.

clone_size: many
d_call: TRBD1
j_call: TRBJ1-6
cdr3_length: 15
v_call: TRBV2
cdr3_nt: TGTGCCAGCAGTGAAGGACGACAGGGAAATTCACCCCTCCACTTT
cdr3_aa: CASSEGRQGNSPLHF

clone_size: many
d_call: TRBD1
j_call: TRBJ2-7
cdr3_length: 14
v_call: TRBV6-6
cdr3_nt: TGTGCCAGCAGTCGAGACAGGGACTCCTACGAGCAGTACTTC
cdr3_aa: CASSRDRDSYEQYF

clone_size: few
d_call: .
j_call: TRBJ1-5
cdr3_length: 14
v_call: TRBV19
cdr3_nt: TGTGCCAGTAGTATTGGGGATGGCAATCAGCCCCAGCATTTT
cdr3_aa: CASSIGDGNQPQHF

clone_size: many
d_call: TRBD1
j_call: TRBJ2-7
cdr3_length: 15
v_call: TRBV5-1
cdr3_nt: TGCGCCAGCAGCTTGGAACAGGGGATTTACTACGAGCAGTACTTC
cdr3_aa: CASSLEQGIYYEQYF

clone_size: many
d_call: .
j_call: TRBJ2-3
cdr3_length: 14
v_call: TRBV20-1
cdr3_nt: TGCAGTCTAAGAGGGGCGGGGGCAGGGGATACGCAGTATTTT
cdr3_aa: CSLRGAGAGDTQYF

clone_size: many
d_call: .
j_call: TRBJ1-1
cdr3_length: 11
v_call: TRBV30
cdr3_nt: TGTGCCTGGAGCTCGGGAAGGCGAGCTTTCTTT
cdr3_aa: CAWSSGRRAFF

clone_size: many
d_call: .
j_call: TRBJ2-4
cdr3_length: 16
v_call: TRBV20-1
cdr3_nt: TGCAGTGCCAGAGAGAGGCAGAAGCTAGCCAAAAACATTCAGTACTTC
cdr3_aa: CSARERQKLAKNIQYF

clone_size: many
d_call: TRBD1
j_call: TRBJ2-2
cdr3_length: 14
v_call: TRBV9
cdr3_nt: TGTGCCAGCAGTACAGGGGTCGGCACCGGGGAGCTGTTTTTT
cdr3_aa: CASSTGVGTGELFF

clone_size: many
d_call: .
j_call: TRBJ2-2
cdr3_length: 14
v_call: TRBV4-1
cdr3_nt: TGCGCCAGCAGCCAGCAGGGTATCGGCGGGGAGCTGTTTTTT
cdr3_aa: CASSQQGIGGELFF

clone_size: few
d_call: .
j_call: TRBJ2-7
cdr3_length: 12
v_call: TRBV28
cdr3_nt: TGTGCCAGCAGAAGAATTCCGGCCGAGCAGTACTTC
cdr3_aa: CASRRIPAEQYF

clone_size: .
d_call: TRBD2
j_call: TRBJ2-7
cdr3_length: 16
v_call: TRBV27
cdr3_nt: TGTGCCAGCAGTTTAAGGACTAGCGGGAGGAGAAACGAGCAGTACTTC
cdr3_aa: CASSLRTSGRRNEQYF

clone_size: many
d_call: .
j_call: TRBJ1-6
cdr3_length: 16
v_call: TRBV25-1
cdr3_nt: TGTGCCAGCAGTGAGAGACAGTTCTCCTATAATTCACCCCTCCACTTT
cdr3_aa: CASSERQFSYNSPLHF

clone_size: .
d_call: .
j_call: TRBJ2-3
cdr3_length: 15
v_call: TRBV12-3/TRBV12-4
cdr3_nt: TGTGCCAGCAGCTCCAGAGTAGTCGGGCCAGATACGCAGTATTTT
cdr3_aa: CASSSRVVGPDTQYF

clone_size: many
d_call: TRBD2
j_call: TRBJ2-1
cdr3_length: 16
v_call: TRBV12-3/TRBV12-4
cdr3_nt: TGTGCCAGCAGTTTTATGGGACTAGCTCTTCACAATGAGCAGTTCTTC
cdr3_aa: CASSFMGLALHNEQFF

clone_size: few
d_call: TRBD2
j_call: TRBJ2-7
cdr3_length: 16
v_call: TRBV7-9
cdr3_nt: TGTGCCAGCAGCTTAACTAGCGGGATTGCCTCCTACGAGCAGTACTTC
cdr3_aa: CASSLTSGIASYEQYF

clone_size: many
d_call: TRBD2
j_call: TRBJ2-4
cdr3_length: 15
v_call: TRBV9
cdr3_nt: TGTGCCAGCAGCGTCATAGGGACTAGGGAGTCCATTCAGTACTTC
cdr3_aa: CASSVIGTRESIQYF

clone_size: many
d_call: TRBD2
j_call: TRBJ2-1
cdr3_length: 14
v_call: TRBV20-1
cdr3_nt: TGCAGTGCTGCGACTAGCGGGAGTAAGGATGAGCAGTTCTTC
cdr3_aa: CSAATSGSKDEQFF

clone_size: many
d_call: TRBD2
j_call: TRBJ2-1
cdr3_length: 14
v_call: TRBV11-2
cdr3_nt: TGTGCCAGCAGCTGGACTAGCGTCAACAATGAGCAGTTCTTC
cdr3_aa: CASSWTSVNNEQFF

clone_size: .
d_call: .
j_call: TRBJ1-2
cdr3_length: 14
v_call: TRBV5-1
cdr3_nt: TGCGCCAGCACCTTTTCCGACAGAAACTATGGCTACACCTTC
cdr3_aa: CASTFSDRNYGYTF

clone_size: many
d_call: .
j_call: TRBJ1-2
cdr3_length: 14
v_call: TRBV29-1
cdr3_nt: TGCAGCGTTGAGGGGGCAGCCTTCGGCTATGGCTACACCTTC
cdr3_aa: CSVEGAAFGYGYTF

clone_size: few
d_call: .
j_call: TRBJ1-1
cdr3_length: 15
v_call: TRBV3-1
cdr3_nt: TGTGCCAGCAGCCAAGGCGGGAACTGGGTCACTGAAGCTTTCTTT
cdr3_aa: CASSQGGNWVTEAFF

clone_size: many
d_call: TRBD1
j_call: TRBJ1-1
cdr3_length: 17
v_call: TRBV9
cdr3_nt: TGTGCCAGCAGCGCTTGGACAGGGGGGATGTGGAACACTGAAGCTTTCTTT
cdr3_aa: CASSAWTGGMWNTEAFF

clone_size: many
d_call: TRBD2
j_call: TRBJ2-5
cdr3_length: 14
v_call: TRBV20-1
cdr3_nt: TGCAGTGCTAGGCTAGCGGGACTTCAAGAGACCCAGTACTTC
cdr3_aa: CSARLAGLQETQYF

clone_size: many
d_call: .
j_call: TRBJ2-7
cdr3_length: 13
v_call: TRBV5-6
cdr3_nt: TGTGCCAGCAACTGGCGAGGGTCCTACGAGCAGTACTTC
cdr3_aa: CASNWRGSYEQYF

clone_size: many
d_call: .
j_call: TRBJ1-1
cdr3_length: 14
v_call: TRBV6-5
cdr3_nt: TGTGCCAGCAGTTCCGGTGCGCTTTGGACTGAAGCTTTCTTT
cdr3_aa: CASSSGALWTEAFF

clone_size: many
d_call: TRBD1
j_call: TRBJ2-7
cdr3_length: 15
v_call: TRBV12-3/TRBV12-4
cdr3_nt: TGTGCCAGCAGTTTCGAGGGCAGGGGGCCCTACGAGCAGTACTTC
cdr3_aa: CASSFEGRGPYEQYF

clone_size: many
d_call: .
j_call: TRBJ1-1
cdr3_length: 13
v_call: TRBV11-2
cdr3_nt: TGTGCCAGCAGCTTAGTTCTGAGTACTGAAGCTTTCTTT
cdr3_aa: CASSLVLSTEAFF

clone_size: many
d_call: .
j_call: TRBJ1-2
cdr3_length: 14
v_call: TRBV30
cdr3_nt: TGTGCCTGGAGTGTACTTGGAGGGATGAGTGGCTACACCTTC
cdr3_aa: CAWSVLGGMSGYTF

clone_size: .
d_call: .
j_call: TRBJ2-1
cdr3_length: 17
v_call: TRBV25-1
cdr3_nt: TGTGCCAGCAGCGATTATAGAGGACCGAACGCCTACAATGAGCAGTTCTTC
cdr3_aa: CASSDYRGPNAYNEQFF

clone_size: many
d_call: TRBD1
j_call: TRBJ1-5
cdr3_length: 18
v_call: TRBV5-6
cdr3_nt: TGTGCCAGCAGCTCCTTTAGGACAGGAGTATATAGCAATCAGCCCCAGCATTTT
cdr3_aa: CASSSFRTGVYSNQPQHF

clone_size: .
d_call: TRBD1
j_call: TRBJ2-6
cdr3_length: 21
v_call: TRBV19
cdr3_nt: TGTGCCAGTAGTACCCGTAGCCTTTTGACAGGGGGACTTACTGGGGCCAACGTCCTGACTTTC
cdr3_aa: CASSTRSLLTGGLTGANVLTF

clone_size: many
d_call: .
j_call: TRBJ2-1
cdr3_length: 11
v_call: TRBV12-3/TRBV12-4
cdr3_nt: TGTGCCAGCAGATTATACAATGAGCAGTTCTTC
cdr3_aa: CASRLYNEQFF

clone_size: many
d_call: .
j_call: TRBJ1-2
cdr3_length: 14
v_call: TRBV25-1
cdr3_nt: TGTGCCAGCAGTGGACCAGGGTCAGGGTATGGCTACACCTTC
cdr3_aa: CASSGPGSGYGYTF

clone_size: many
d_call: .
j_call: TRBJ2-5
cdr3_length: 16
v_call: TRBV3-1
cdr3_nt: TGTGCCAGCAGCCAAGTTGGGTTTTCTTTACAAGAGACCCAGTACTTC
cdr3_aa: CASSQVGFSLQETQYF

clone_size: many
d_call: .
j_call: TRBJ1-1
cdr3_length: 14
v_call: TRBV28
cdr3_nt: TGTGCCAGCAGTTTACCGCCAGCTAACACTGAAGCTTTCTTT
cdr3_aa: CASSLPPANTEAFF

clone_size: many
d_call: TRBD2
j_call: TRBJ2-1
cdr3_length: 14
v_call: TRBV29-1
cdr3_nt: TGCAGCGTTTGGACTAGCGGGAGGGGAAATGAGCAGTTCTTC
cdr3_aa: CSVWTSGRGNEQFF

clone_size: .
d_call: TRBD2
j_call: TRBJ2-7
cdr3_length: 18
v_call: TRBV6-2/TRBV6-3
cdr3_nt: TGTGCCAGCAGTTACGGGGTCAGACTAGCGGGACCATCCTACGAGCAGTACTTC
cdr3_aa: CASSYGVRLAGPSYEQYF

clone_size: medium-sized
d_call: .
j_call: TRBJ1-5
cdr3_length: 15
v_call: TRBV27
cdr3_nt: TGTGCCAGCAGGATGGCAGGTCTTAGCAATCAGCCCCAGCATTTT
cdr3_aa: CASRMAGLSNQPQHF

clone_size: many
d_call: .
j_call: TRBJ2-1
cdr3_length: 15
v_call: TRBV7-9
cdr3_nt: TGTGCCAGCAGCTTACTTACGGGGACCTACAATGAGCAGTTCTTC
cdr3_aa: CASSLLTGTYNEQFF

clone_size: medium-sized
d_call: .
j_call: TRBJ2-7
cdr3_length: 15
v_call: TRBV29-1
cdr3_nt: TGCAGCGTAGCTGACTTCATCAGAACAACCTACGAGCAGTACTTC
cdr3_aa: CSVADFIRTTYEQYF

clone_size: many
d_call: .
j_call: TRBJ2-1
cdr3_length: 13
v_call: TRBV7-6
cdr3_nt: TGTGCCAGCAGCTTAGCGCTAAACAATGAGCAGTTCTTC
cdr3_aa: CASSLALNNEQFF

clone_size: many
d_call: .
j_call: TRBJ1-2
cdr3_length: 13
v_call: TRBV28
cdr3_nt: TGTGCCAGCAGTTTCACGGGGGGCGTGGGCTACACCTTC
cdr3_aa: CASSFTGGVGYTF

clone_size: many
d_call: .
j_call: TRBJ2-7
cdr3_length: 13
v_call: TRBV28
cdr3_nt: TGTGCCAGCAGTTCCCGCGAAGAGGACGAGCAGTACTTC
cdr3_aa: CASSSREEDEQYF

clone_size: .
d_call: .
j_call: TRBJ1-1
cdr3_length: 13
v_call: TRBV10-3
cdr3_nt: TGTGCCACCTATCAGGGGAGGGGCACTGAAGCTTTCTTT
cdr3_aa: CATYQGRGTEAFF

clone_size: many
d_call: .
j_call: TRBJ2-4
cdr3_length: 15
v_call: TRBV20-1
cdr3_nt: TGCAGTGCTAGAGACTTAGGGACCCGGCGGAACATTCAGTACTTC
cdr3_aa: CSARDLGTRRNIQYF

clone_size: many
d_call: .
j_call: TRBJ1-1
cdr3_length: 17
v_call: TRBV20-1
cdr3_nt: TGCAGTGCTAGAGGAGGCAGGGAGGTAGGATCCGACACTGAAGCTTTCTTT
cdr3_aa: CSARGGREVGSDTEAFF

clone_size: few
d_call: TRBD2
j_call: TRBJ2-2
cdr3_length: 15
v_call: TRBV28
cdr3_nt: TGTGCCAGCAGTATTGGCGGGAGTCGTACCGGGGAGCTGTTTTTT
cdr3_aa: CASSIGGSRTGELFF

clone_size: many
d_call: .
j_call: TRBJ2-5
cdr3_length: 12
v_call: TRBV5-1
cdr3_nt: TGCGCCAGCAGCTTTACGCAAGAGACCCAGTACTTC
cdr3_aa: CASSFTQETQYF

clone_size: many
d_call: TRBD1
j_call: TRBJ2-6
cdr3_length: 17
v_call: TRBV11-2
cdr3_nt: TGTGCCAGCAGCGCGACAGGGAGTCATTCTGGGGCCAACGTCCTGACTTTC
cdr3_aa: CASSATGSHSGANVLTF

clone_size: many
d_call: TRBD1
j_call: TRBJ2-2
cdr3_length: 15
v_call: TRBV20-1
cdr3_nt: TGCAGTGCTGCCAAACAGGGGGCGCTGGGCGGGGAGCTGTTTTTT
cdr3_aa: CSAAKQGALGGELFF